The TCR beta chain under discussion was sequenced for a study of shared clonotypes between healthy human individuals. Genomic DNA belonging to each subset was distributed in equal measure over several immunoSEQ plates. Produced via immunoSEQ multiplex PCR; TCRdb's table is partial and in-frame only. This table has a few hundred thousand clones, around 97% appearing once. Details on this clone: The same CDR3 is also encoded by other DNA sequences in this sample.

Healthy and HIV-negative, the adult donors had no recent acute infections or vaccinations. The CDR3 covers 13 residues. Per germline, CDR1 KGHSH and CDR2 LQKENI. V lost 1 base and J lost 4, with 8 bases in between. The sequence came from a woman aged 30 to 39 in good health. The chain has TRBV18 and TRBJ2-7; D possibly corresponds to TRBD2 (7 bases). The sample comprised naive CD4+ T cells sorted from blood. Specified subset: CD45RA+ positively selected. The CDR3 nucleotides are TGTGCCAGCTCACCACAGGGGGGGTACGAGCAGTACTTC. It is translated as CASSPQGGYEQYF. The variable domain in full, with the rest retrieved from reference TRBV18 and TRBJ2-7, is NAGVMQNPRHLVRRRGQEARLRCSPMKGHSHVYWYRQLPEEGLKFMVYLQKENIIDESGMPKERFSAEFPKEGPSILRIQQVVRGDSAAYFCASSPQGGYEQYFGPGTRLTVT.